The 7 T cell receptor beta chains listed next were all sequenced from one sample in a study of cytomegalovirus exposure and HLA in healthy donors. Data came from immunoSEQ multiplex PCR; TCRdb stores just in-frame clones and leaves some out. Among about 82,000 clones, 85% to 95% were seen once, and the ten largest hold approximately 0.69%. The sample was PBMCs. The receptors shown here come from a young man in good health and CMV-seronegative.

CDR3 coding DNA: TGTGCCAGCAGTCGGACAGCCTTCGGAGAGACCCAGTACTTC. As protein: CASSRTAFGETQYF. This chain links TRBV6-5 with TRBJ2-5; maybe TRBD1 (6 bases). Trimming took 5 bases from V and 4 from J, leaving 14 bases between them. This CDR3 is 14 amino acids long. Germline V gene sequence: CDR1 MNHEY, CDR2 SVGAGI.

The chain employs TRBV4-2 and TRBJ1-2, with 12 positions matching TRBD1. Germline trimming cut 2 bases from V and 3 bases from J; bases unmatched to any gene: 7. CDR1 and CDR2 from the germline V gene are LGHNA and YNFKEQ. The CDR3 loop spans 17 amino acids. CDR3 protein: CASSQRDRGPGDYGYTF. The DNA for the CDR3 is TGTGCCAGCAGCCAACGGGACAGGGGGCCCGGGGACTATGGCTACACCTTC.

The V gene is TRBV7-9, the J gene TRBJ2-7; TRBD2 is a possible D gene (6 bases). V shed 8 bases and J shed 2 bases, with 10 bases lying between them. The CDR3 consists of 12 residues. Germline-derived CDR1 and CDR2 are SEHNR and FQNEAQ (reference sequence). The CDR3 coding sequence is TGTGCCAGCGCGGGGAATACCTACGAGCAGTACTTC. It yields the protein CASAGNTYEQYF.

This clone occurred once. This sequence joins TRBV5-6 and TRBJ1-1; the D gene is possibly TRBD1 (5 bases). V was cut by 4 bases and J by 0 bases, with 13 bases left in between. Germline CDR1 SGHDT, CDR2 YYEEEE. The CDR3 loop spans 15 amino acids. The CDR3 loop reads CASSPDRTLNTEAFF. The CDR3 DNA reads as TGTGCCAGCAGCCCGGACCGGACACTGAACACTGAAGCTTTCTTT.

The chain joins TRBV19 to TRBJ2-5; the match to TRBD1 covers 9 bases. This CDR3 is built from 15 residues. Germline CDR1 reads LNHDA; CDR2 reads SQIVND (reference sequence). V dropped 5 bases and J dropped 5; count of bases not matched to a gene: 9. As DNA, the CDR3 is TGTGCCAGTAGTCCAGGACAGGGGATTCCGGAGACCCAGTACTTC. This codes for CASSPGQGIPETQYF. The full variable domain, in which reference TRBV19 and TRBJ2-5 provide the parts outside the CDR3, is DGGITQSPKYLFRKEGQNVTLSCEQNLNHDAMYWYRQDPGQGLRLIYYSQIVNDFQKGDIAEGYSVSREKKESFPLTVTSAQKNPTAFYLCASSPGQGIPETQYFGPGTRLLVL.

This sequence joins TRBV11-3 and TRBJ2-2; D may be TRBD2 (5 bases). From germline, CDR1 is SGHNT and CDR2 YENEEA. CDR3 size: 13 residues. Trimming stripped 2 bases from V and 6 bases from J, with 7 bases between. In DNA form, the CDR3 reads TGTGCCAGCAGCTTAATTAGCGCCGGGGAGCTGTTTTTT. Protein sequence: CASSLISAGELFF.

DNA for the CDR3: TGTGCCAGCAGCCGGAGGGCGGGGGAGCCCCAGCATTTT. Its protein is CASSRRAGEPQHF. The chain is built from TRBV28 and TRBJ1-5, with D possibly TRBD1 on 5 matching bases. CDR1 and CDR2 from the germline V gene are MDHEN and SYDVKM. Trimming pared 6 bases from V and 8 bases from J, leaving 14 bases between. There are 13 residues in the CDR3.